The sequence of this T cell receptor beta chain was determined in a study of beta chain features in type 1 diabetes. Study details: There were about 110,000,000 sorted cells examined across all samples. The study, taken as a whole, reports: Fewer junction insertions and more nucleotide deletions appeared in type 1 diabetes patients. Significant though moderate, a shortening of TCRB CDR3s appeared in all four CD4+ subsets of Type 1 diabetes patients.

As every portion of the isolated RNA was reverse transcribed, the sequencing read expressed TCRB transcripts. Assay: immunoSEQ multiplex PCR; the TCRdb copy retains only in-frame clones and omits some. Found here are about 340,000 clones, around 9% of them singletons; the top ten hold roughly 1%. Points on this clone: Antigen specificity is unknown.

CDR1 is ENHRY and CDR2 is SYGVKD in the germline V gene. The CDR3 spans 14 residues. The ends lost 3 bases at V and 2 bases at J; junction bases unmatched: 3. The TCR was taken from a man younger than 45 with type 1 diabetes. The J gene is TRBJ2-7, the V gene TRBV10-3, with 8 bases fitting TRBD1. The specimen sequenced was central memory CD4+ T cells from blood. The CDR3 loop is CAISETGGTYEQYF. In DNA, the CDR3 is TGTGCCATCAGTGAAACAGGGGGGACCTACGAGCAGTACTTC.